A selection of T cell receptor beta chains follows, all from one sample in a study of T-cell memory formation after mild COVID-19. TCRdb analysed the 5' RACE reads with MiXCR anew, one entry per CDR3 protein. Of hundreds of thousands of distinct CDR3 sequences listed, roughly 17% were seen once; the top ten hold about 11%. The specimen was PBMCs or a T cell subset sorted from them (not recorded which). These receptors came from an adult woman who had mild COVID-19 (a few samples of this study predate the infection). Cell type and time point are not known. Both conserved end residues are part of each CDR3. D genes are given only for firm matches. Where a row states a size, it is once, few, many or the class of an expanded clone; other rows omit it.

V,D,size,J,DNA,CDR3
TRBV3-1,-,few,TRBJ2-7,TGTGCCAGCAGCCAAGATCGTAGGGAGCAGTACTTC,CASSQDRREQYF
TRBV7-2,TRBD1,-,TRBJ2-5,TGTGCCAGCAGCTTAGCCCCCCCGACAGGGGTGGGCCAAGAGACCCAGTACTTC,CASSLAPPTGVGQETQYF
TRBV20-1,-,-,TRBJ1-5,TGCAGTGCTAGAGAGGGTGGGAGGAATAATCAGCCCCAGCATTTT,CSAREGGRNNQPQHF
TRBV15,-,-,TRBJ1-5,TGTGCCACCAGCAGAGTGGTAGTTAGCAATCAGCCCCAGCATTTT,CATSRVVVSNQPQHF
TRBV6-1,-,-,TRBJ2-3,TGTGCCAGCCAGGGCCGCCTATTCACAGATACGCAGTATTTT,CASQGRLFTDTQYF
TRBV4-1,-,-,TRBJ2-7,TGCGCCAGCAGCCTCACCAGGGGGGACTCTGCCGGCGGGGACGAGCAGTACTTC,CASSLTRGDSAGGDEQYF
TRBV30,TRBD2,-,TRBJ2-3,TGTGCCTGGGACAGCGGGATGACAGATACGCAGTATTTT,CAWDSGMTDTQYF
TRBV29-1,-,-,TRBJ2-7,TGCAGCGTTGAAGAGGGTCCCCTCGAGCAGTACTTC,CSVEEGPLEQYF
TRBV5-6,-,-,TRBJ2-5,TGTGCCAGCAGCCCTTGGGGCTTCGGTTCGTTCGAGACCCAGTACTTC,CASSPWGFGSFETQYF
TRBV27,TRBD1,-,TRBJ2-7,TGTGCCAGCAGTTTACCTCCGGGACAGGGGGCCAACGAGCAGTACTTC,CASSLPPGQGANEQYF
TRBV7-9,TRBD1,few,TRBJ1-2,TGTGCCAGCAGCTTCCCACCCCGGACAGGGGGAATTGGCTACACCTTC,CASSFPPRTGGIGYTF
TRBV4-1,-,-,TRBJ2-3,TGCGCCACGGGCGGAGGGACAGATACGCAGTATTTT,CATGGGTDTQYF